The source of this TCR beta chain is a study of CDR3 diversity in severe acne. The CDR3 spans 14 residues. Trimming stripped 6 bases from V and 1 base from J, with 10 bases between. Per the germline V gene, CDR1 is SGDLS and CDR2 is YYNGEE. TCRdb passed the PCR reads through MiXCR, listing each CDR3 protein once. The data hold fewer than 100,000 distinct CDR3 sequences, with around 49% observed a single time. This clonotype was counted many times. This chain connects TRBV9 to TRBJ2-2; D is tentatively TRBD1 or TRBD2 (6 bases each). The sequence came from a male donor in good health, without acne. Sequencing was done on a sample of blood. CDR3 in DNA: TGTGCCAGCACGGAGGGGGAGAACACCGGGGAGCTGTTTTTT. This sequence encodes CASTEGENTGELFF.